This TCR beta chain derives from a study of blood T cell repertoires in COVID-19. Study context: From T cells, B-cell-depleted T cells, or PBMCs came the material, which was cDNA or gDNA.

V gave up 3 bases and J gave up 6 bases, with 8 bases separating them. Germline V gives CDR1 LGHDT, CDR2 YNNKEL (reference sequence). The CDR3 length is 12 residues. Participants, about 18 to 95 years old, spanned 25 or so US areas. The study counted Cohort 3 donors as recovered given two negative PCRs, clearance, or symptom resolution. Some clones are missing from TCRdb's copy, which holds only in-frame ones; the method was immunoSEQ multiplex PCR. The sample yields approximately 200,000 clones, approximately 80% seen once. The V call is TRBV3-1 (or the pseudogene TRBV3-2), the J call TRBJ1-1; the D is unclear. The sequence was collected from a man aged 55 to 70 who had recovered from COVID-19. Sequenced sample: PBMCs or T cells enriched from blood (not recorded which). CDR3 sequence reads: CASSQLDSEAFF. The DNA of the CDR3 is TGTGCCAGCAGCCAGTTAGATTCTGAAGCTTTCTTT.